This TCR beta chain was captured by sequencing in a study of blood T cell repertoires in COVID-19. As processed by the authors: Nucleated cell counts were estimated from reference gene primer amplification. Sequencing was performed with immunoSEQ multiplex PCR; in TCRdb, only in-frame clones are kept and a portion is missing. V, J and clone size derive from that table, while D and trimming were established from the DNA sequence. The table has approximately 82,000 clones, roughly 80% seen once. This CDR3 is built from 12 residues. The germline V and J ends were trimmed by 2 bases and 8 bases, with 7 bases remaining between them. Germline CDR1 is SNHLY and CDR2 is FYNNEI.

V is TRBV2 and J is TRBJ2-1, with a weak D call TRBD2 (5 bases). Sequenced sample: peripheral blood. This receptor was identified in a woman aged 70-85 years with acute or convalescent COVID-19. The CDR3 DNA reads TGTGCCAGCAGTGAAATGGAGGATGAGCAGTTCTTC. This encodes CASSEMEDEQFF.